A single sample is the source of the 29 T cell receptor beta chains below, sequenced in a study of T cells after posttransplantation cyclophosphamide. Profiled with immunoSEQ multiplex PCR; TCRdb holds only in-frame clones, not every one. The sample has 25,000 to 30,000 clones, approximately 90% seen once. Sequenced sample: PBMCs. These receptors were collected from a man between 45 and 60 years old.

V is TRBV6-1 and J is TRBJ2-7, with a tentative D call TRBD1 (6 bases). V dropped 4 bases and J dropped 5 bases, with 12 bases sitting between them. CDR3 length equals 13 residues. Per germline, CDR1 MNHNS and CDR2 SASEGT. Here the CDR3 reads CASSVEQGHEQYF. CDR3 DNA sequence: TGTGCCAGCAGTGTGGAACAGGGCCACGAGCAGTACTTC.

This rearrangement joins TRBV9 to TRBJ2-7; possible D gene TRBD2, 7 bases. Germline CDR1 and CDR2: SGDLS and YYNGEE. Trimming removed 3 bases at V and 3 bases at J, with 16 bases between. CDR3 length equals 15 residues. CDR3 in amino acids: CASSEGGQGHYEQYF. CDR3 nucleotide sequence: TGTGCCAGCAGCGAGGGGGGGCAGGGTCACTACGAGCAGTACTTC. The full variable domain, its missing parts supplied by reference TRBV9 and TRBJ2-7, is DSGVTQTPKHLITATGQRVTLRCSPRSGDLSVYWYQQSLDQGLQFLIQYYNGEERAKGNILERFSAQQFPDLHSELNLSSLELGDSALYFCASSEGGQGHYEQYFGPGTRLTVT.

The chain couples TRBV11-3 to TRBJ1-1; 7 positions agree with TRBD1. V shed 6 bases and J 10 bases; nucleotides not matched to a gene: 14. The germline gives CDR1 SGHNT, CDR2 YENEEA. The CDR3 is 14 amino acids. The CDR3 is CASSPENTGDRAFF. The DNA of the CDR3 is TGTGCCAGCAGTCCCGAAAATACAGGGGATAGAGCTTTCTTT.

The J gene is TRBJ2-1, the V gene TRBV4-1; 12 bases match TRBD2. Germline V CDR1 and CDR2: MGHRA, YSYEKL. J was trimmed by 11 bases and V by 8 bases; bases with no gene match: 19. The CDR3 is 17 residues long. The CDR3 loop reads CASSTSGGPGLWSQQFF. CDR3 DNA: TGCGCCAGCTCCACTAGCGGGGGGCCCGGGTTATGGTCACAGCAGTTCTTC.

V is TRBV19 and J is TRBJ1-3; D is undetermined. This CDR3 spans 15 amino acids. Trimming pared 6 bases from V and 0 bases from J, leaving 12 bases between. CDR1 is LNHDA and CDR2 is SQIVND in the germline V gene (reference sequence). CDR3 bases: TGTGCCAGTAGGACACAGCAGGACTCTGGAAACACCATATATTTT. Its protein product is CASRTQQDSGNTIYF.

This clone has just one count. The V call is TRBV7-9, the J call TRBJ1-2; D remains unclear. This CDR3 comprises 13 residues. V was cut by 5 bases and J by 4 bases, with 11 bases left in between. The germline gives CDR1 SEHNR, CDR2 FQNEAQ (reference sequence). CDR3: CASSRTVLYGYTF. CDR3 nucleotides: TGTGCCAGCAGCCGTACAGTCCTCTATGGCTACACCTTC.

This sequence joins TRBV10-2 and TRBJ1-5; 7 bases align to TRBD1. The CDR3 sequence is 14 residues long. The V segment lost 6 bases and the J segment 6 bases; nucleotides outside the gene matches: 8. Germline CDR1 reads WSHSY; CDR2 reads SAAADI. The CDR3 bases are TGCGCCAGCAGAGGGGACAGCGGTCGTCAGCCCCAGCATTTT. Its translation is CASRGDSGRQPQHF.

The chain carries TRBV5-1 and TRBJ2-7; 10 bases are shared with TRBD1. Germline-derived CDR1 and CDR2 are SGHRS and YFSETQ. Trimming cost V 4 bases and J 0 bases; bases outside gene matches: 4. This CDR3 has 15 amino acids. The CDR3 DNA reads TGCGCCAGCAGCCAGGGACAGGGGATCTCCTACGAGCAGTACTTC. It encodes CASSQGQGISYEQYF.

The J gene is TRBJ1-2, the V gene TRBV5-6; 7 nucleotides line up with TRBD1. The trim removed 4 bases at V and 4 bases at J, leaving 7 bases unmatched. The CDR3 extends over 14 amino acids. Germline assignment: CDR1 SGHDT and CDR2 YYEEEE. In nucleotides, the CDR3 is TGTGCCAGCAGCCCCAGACAGGGCACCTATGGCTACACCTTC. This codes for CASSPRQGTYGYTF.

This rearrangement joins TRBV11-3 to TRBJ2-1, with TRBD2 matching 8 bases. J lost 4 bases, V lost 0 bases, and 2 bases had no gene match. CDR1 SGHNT and CDR2 YENEEA come from the germline V gene. The CDR3 sequence is 15 residues long. CDR3 sequence: CASSLDGTSYNEQFF. DNA of the CDR3: TGTGCCAGCAGCTTAGACGGGACTAGTTACAATGAGCAGTTCTTC.

This chain joins TRBV15 and TRBJ1-1, with unresolved D. The CDR3 runs 15 residues. The germline V and J ends were trimmed by 1 base and 3 bases, with 12 bases remaining between them. Germline assignment: CDR1 LNHNV and CDR2 YYDKDF (reference sequence). CDR3 nucleotide sequence: TGTGCCACCAGCAGAGCAATGGCACCCTACACTGAAGCTTTCTTT. Protein: CATSRAMAPYTEAFF.

The chain carries TRBV5-1 and TRBJ1-3; D not certain. This CDR3 comprises 16 residues. Germline values: CDR1 SGHRS, CDR2 YFSETQ. V was trimmed by 4 bases and J by 0 bases, leaving 14 bases between them. DNA of the CDR3: TGCGCCAGCAGCCCTGCGTCTAAAAGCTCTGGAAACACCATATATTTT. Residues: CASSPASKSSGNTIYF.

The chain uses TRBV5-8 and TRBJ2-1; the D gene is possibly TRBD2 (5 bases). V was shortened by 4 bases and J by 2 bases, with 22 bases between the two germline ends. Germline values: CDR1 SGHTS, CDR2 YDEGEE. The CDR3 loop spans 18 amino acids. The CDR3 DNA sequence: TGTGCCAGCAGCCCCGCCGAGTTCGGGCTAGCTCCCTACAATGAGCAGTTCTTC. Its translation is CASSPAEFGLAPYNEQFF. Complete variable domain (other parts from reference TRBV5-8 and TRBJ2-1): EAGVTQSPTHLIKTRGQQATLRCSPISGHTSVYWYQQALGLGLQFLLWYDEGEERNRGNFPPRFSGRQFPNYSSELNVNALELEDSALYLCASSPAEFGLAPYNEQFFGPGTRLTVL.

The gene calls are TRBV2 and TRBJ2-5; TRBD1 matches at 9 bases. Germline trimming cut 6 bases from V and 5 bases from J; bases unmatched to any gene: 4. CDR1 and CDR2 from the germline V gene are SNHLY and FYNNEI. The CDR3 is made up of 13 amino acids. The CDR3 DNA reads as TGTGCCAGCAGGGGGACAGGGCCCGAGACCCAGTACTTC. Residues: CASRGTGPETQYF.

V usage is TRBV5-1 and J usage is TRBJ2-7; D perhaps matches TRBD2 (5 bases). This CDR3 is built from 13 residues. Trimming shortened V by 5 bases and J by 3 bases, and 12 bases separated the two germline ends. Per the germline V gene, CDR1 is SGHRS and CDR2 is YFSETQ. The CDR3 coding sequence is TGCGCCAGCAGGAGAGGGAGTCTCTACGAGCAGTACTTC. Protein sequence: CASRRGSLYEQYF.

The chain has TRBV11-3 and TRBJ1-6; D is undetermined. Trimming stripped 5 bases from V and 10 bases from J, with 18 bases between. Germline V gives CDR1 SGHNT, CDR2 YENEEA. The CDR3 spans 15 residues. The CDR3 loop reads CASSHGGFGASPLHF. In nucleotides, the CDR3 is TGTGCCAGCAGCCATGGAGGCTTTGGCGCCTCACCCCTCCACTTT.

V gene TRBV30 combines with J gene TRBJ1-3; 11 positions match TRBD1. The germline CDR1 and CDR2 sequences are GTSNPN and SVGIG (reference sequence). The length of the CDR3 is 15 residues. Trimming removed 3 bases from V and 3 bases from J; junction bases left unmatched: 4. The CDR3 DNA reads as TGTGCCTGGAGGGCGGGACAGGGGGGTGGAAACACCATATATTTT. Its protein product is CAWRAGQGGGNTIYF.

Written as DNA, the CDR3 is TGCGCCAGCAGACTGACAGTTTCCGAGACCCAGTACTTC. This codes for CASRLTVSETQYF. J is TRBJ2-5 and V is TRBV5-1; possibly TRBD1 for D (5 bases). V lost 5 bases and J lost 5, with 13 bases in between. CDR3 length equals 13 residues. Germline V lookup: CDR1 SGHRS, CDR2 YFSETQ.

CDR3 bases: TGTGCCAGCAGTCCCCCCGGGGTAGGTTATCGTGTGCAGTACTTC. This codes for CASSPPGVGYRVQYF. The gene calls are TRBV28 and TRBJ2-7, with D possibly being TRBD2 (5 bases). The CDR3 is made up of 15 amino acids. V was clipped by 5 bases and J by 9 bases, with 23 bases between them. Germline lookup yields CDR1 MDHEN and CDR2 SYDVKM.

The chain joins TRBV11-1 to TRBJ1-6; no clear D. CDR1 and CDR2 from the germline V gene are SGHAT and FQDESV (reference sequence). V lost 0 bases and J 9 bases, leaving 12 bases between the germline ends. The CDR3 runs to 15 residues. The CDR3 DNA sequence: TGTGCCAGCAGCTTAGCGCGAGTGAGGAGTTCACCCCTCCACTTT. It is translated as CASSLARVRSSPLHF.

The chain links TRBV7-9 to TRBJ2-7, with 8 bases identical to TRBD2. The CDR3 has 14 residues. J lost 2 bases, V lost 4 bases, and 4 bases had no gene match. Germline lookup yields CDR1 SEHNR and CDR2 FQNEAQ (reference sequence). The CDR3 DNA sequence: TGTGCCAGCAGCTGGTTTAGCGGGGCCTACGAGCAGTACTTC. It is translated as CASSWFSGAYEQYF.

J is TRBJ2-3 and V is TRBV4-2, with TRBD2 matching over 7 bases. The V segment lost 1 base and the J segment 3 bases; nucleotides outside the gene matches: 7. The CDR3 spans 16 residues. CDR1 is LGHNA, CDR2 YNFKEQ, per germline. The CDR3 DNA reads as TGTGCCAGCAGCCAAGTTGGGGGGGGTTTAACAGATACGCAGTATTTT. This gives the protein CASSQVGGGLTDTQYF.

V usage is TRBV12-5 and J usage is TRBJ2-1, with 8 bases identical to TRBD2. Trimming at V came to 5 bases and at J to 8 bases, leaving 17 bases not matched to a gene. CDR1 and CDR2 (germline): LGHNT, FRNRAP. This CDR3 spans 17 amino acids. The CDR3 sequence: CASGPVPLRGGWDEQFF. DNA for the CDR3: TGTGCTAGTGGTCCTGTTCCCCTACGGGGGGGCTGGGATGAGCAGTTCTTC. The entire variable domain, with the rest obtained from reference TRBV12-5 and TRBJ2-1, is as follows: DARVTQTPRHKVTEMGQEVTMRCQPILGHNTVFWYRQTMMQGLELLAYFRNRAPLDDSGMPKDRFSAEMPDATLATLKIQPSEPRDSAVYFCASGPVPLRGGWDEQFFGPGTRLTVL.

The chain recombines TRBV5-1 with TRBJ2-1; 11 nucleotides agree with TRBD1. CDR3 size: 16 residues. Germline V gene lookup returns CDR1 SGHRS and CDR2 YFSETQ. V lost 4 bases and J lost 7; bases outside the gene matches: 10. The CDR3 DNA reads TGCGCCAGCAGCCCACACTCCGGACAGGGGGCAAATGAGCAGTTCTTC. Translated, it gives CASSPHSGQGANEQFF. The variable domain in full, completed from reference TRBV5-1 and TRBJ2-1, reads KAGVTQTPRYLIKTRGQQVTLSCSPISGHRSVSWYQQTPGQGLQFLFEYFSETQRNKGNFPGRFSGRQFSNSRSEMNVSTLELGDSALYLCASSPHSGQGANEQFFGPGTRLTVL.

V usage is TRBV5-1 and J usage is TRBJ2-3; D not certain. The ends were cut back, 5 bases at V and 2 bases at J, with 9 bases in the middle. CDR3 length: 13 amino acids. Germline V gene data show CDR1 as SGHRS and CDR2 as YFSETQ. CDR3 loop: CASRLEYTDTQYF. The DNA for the CDR3 is TGCGCCAGCAGGTTAGAATACACAGATACGCAGTATTTT.

The chain couples TRBV20-1 to TRBJ1-1, with 7 nucleotides matching TRBD1. The CDR3 is made up of 11 amino acids. Per germline, CDR1 DFQATT and CDR2 SNEGSKA (reference sequence). CDR3 sequence: CSRTGRTEAFF. The DNA of the CDR3 is TGCAGCAGGACAGGCCGGACTGAAGCTTTCTTT.

The chain links TRBV29-1 to TRBJ1-2; the match to TRBD1 covers 8 bases. The CDR3 runs 14 residues. The V gene end was trimmed by 5 bases and the J gene end by 3 bases; junction bases not matched to a gene: 8. Germline lookup yields CDR1 SQVTM and CDR2 ANQGSEA. The CDR3 region has the DNA TGCAGCGTTAGTCCTTTACAGGGGGACTATGGCTACACCTTC. Its translation: CSVSPLQGDYGYTF.

This chain connects TRBV11-2 to TRBJ2-7; no firm D call. The CDR3 contains 14 residues. Germline values: CDR1 SGHAT, CDR2 FQNNGV. The V gene lost 5 bases and the J gene lost 3 bases, with 14 bases spanning the gap. The CDR3 reads CASSPSNERYEQYF. CDR3 nucleotides: TGTGCCAGCAGCCCCAGTAACGAGCGCTACGAGCAGTACTTC.

The chain links TRBV7-8 to TRBJ1-5; 8 nucleotides agree with TRBD1. This CDR3 spans 15 amino acids. The V gene's germline CDR1 is SGHVS and CDR2 FQNEAQ. V was clipped by 6 bases and J by 3 bases; unmatched bases: 7. The CDR3 nucleotides are TGTGCCAGCAGACGGGACAGGAAAAACAATCAGCCCCAGCATTTT. It codes for CASRRDRKNNQPQHF.